Below are 22 T cell receptor beta chains sequenced from a single sample in a study of regulatory T cells in long-lasting Graves disease. Stated time point: persistent/refractory GD, antithyroid drugs over 5 years with positive TRAb. Construction of the TCR library relied on RNA isolated from PBMCs. To make TCR beta libraries, researchers used iRepertoire HTBI primers and Arm-PCR of CDR3 regions. TCRdb processed the multiplex PCR reads anew with MiXCR; each CDR3 protein has one entry. The sample has under 500,000 distinct CDR3 sequences; around 21% are singletons. The sample here was peripheral blood mononuclear cells (PBMCs), taken when the disease was refractory, from a patient treated with antithyroid drugs. Receptors originate from a female donor with Graves disease.

The table lists this clonotype with many counts. This sequence joins TRBV12-3 or TRBV12-4 and TRBJ1-1; 7 nucleotides align to TRBD1. Trimming cost V 3 bases and J 2 bases; bases outside gene matches: 15. The CDR3 is 18 amino acids. The CDR3 nucleotides are TGTGCCAGCAGTTTTATGATCTGGGGAGGGGGCGATAACACTGAAGCTTTCTTT. It is translated as CASSFMIWGGGDNTEAFF.

With respect to this clonotype: Sequence at one end of the junction differs from germline and may be a read error. V gene TRBV10-2 combines with J gene TRBJ1-2, with 7 positions matching TRBD1. Germline CDR1 WSHSY, CDR2 SAAADI. The CDR3 length is 15 residues. The CDR3 DNA follows: TGCGCCAGCCGTGACCCAACGGGGACAGACTATGGCTACACCTTC. It encodes CASRDPTGTDYGYTF.

This rearrangement joins TRBV5-6 to TRBJ1-1; TRBD1 might be the D (6 bases). This CDR3 spans 17 amino acids. V was trimmed by 0 bases and J by 3 bases, leaving 18 bases between them. The germline V gene encodes CDR1 SGHDT and CDR2 YYEEEE. The CDR3 sequence: CASSLEEFWGADTEAFF. The CDR3 DNA follows: TGTGCCAGCAGCTTGGAGGAGTTTTGGGGGGCGGACACTGAAGCTTTCTTT. The whole variable domain, remainder taken from reference TRBV5-6 and TRBJ1-1, is DAGVTQSPTHLIKTRGQQVTLRCSPKSGHDTVSWYQQALGQGPQFIFQYYEEEERQRGNFPDRFSGHQFPNYSSELNVNALLLGDSALYLCASSLEEFWGADTEAFFGQGTRLTVV.

Many counts were recorded for this clonotype. The V gene is TRBV11-2, the J gene TRBJ2-5; D ambiguous. V shed 2 bases and J shed 4 bases, with 11 bases lying between them. The CDR3 spans 14 residues. Germline loops: CDR1 SGHAT, CDR2 FQNNGV. DNA of the CDR3: TGTGCCAGCAGCTTACTGACTTATCGAGAGACCCAGTACTTC. It specifies CASSLLTYRETQYF.

This clonotype was seen many times. This rearrangement joins TRBV28 to TRBJ2-4; TRBD2 agrees at 10 bases. With V trimmed by 1 base and J by 0 bases, 15 bases remained unmatched. There are 21 residues in the CDR3. Per the germline V gene, CDR1 is MDHEN and CDR2 is SYDVKM. CDR3 DNA: TGTGCCAGCAGTTTATCCCCCCCCACTAGCGGGGACCCCATAGCCAAAAACATTCAGTACTTC. It encodes CASSLSPPTSGDPIAKNIQYF.

The chain has TRBV6-2 or TRBV6-3 and TRBJ2-5; tentative D call: TRBD2 (5 bases). V dropped 2 bases and J dropped 6 bases, with 13 bases sitting between them. Germline assignment: CDR1 MNHEY and CDR2 SVGEGT. The CDR3 sequence is 14 residues long. CDR3 bases: TGTGCCAGCAGTTACCCCCCGGGGATTCAGACCCAGTACTTC. Its protein is CASSYPPGIQTQYF.

This sequence joins TRBV25-1 and TRBJ1-5, with 11 bases lining up with TRBD1. Germline CDR1 reads MGHDK; CDR2 reads SYGVNS. The CDR3 extends over 16 amino acids. J lost 6 bases, V lost 5 bases, and 9 bases had no gene match. CDR3: CASSRYRTGGFQPQHF. The CDR3 DNA follows: TGTGCCAGCAGTCGCTATCGGACAGGGGGCTTTCAGCCCCAGCATTTT.

This chain's CDR3 is CSVTPPPGGGATEAFF. The CDR3 DNA reads TGCAGTGTCACCCCCCCCCCAGGGGGTGGGGCCACTGAAGCTTTCTTT. V is TRBV20-1 and J is TRBJ1-1, with 7 nucleotides matching TRBD1. In germline, CDR1 is DFQATT, CDR2 SNEGSKA (reference sequence). V lost 7 bases and J lost 4; bases outside the gene matches: 18. CDR3 size: 16 residues.

There are many counts of this clonotype. The chain has TRBV30 and TRBJ1-5; 7 nucleotides match TRBD1. V was clipped by 0 bases and J by 5 bases; unmatched bases: 4. This CDR3 comprises 14 residues. Germline V lookup: CDR1 GTSNPN, CDR2 SVGIG (reference sequence). CDR3 amino acids: CAWSVEGAHQPQHF. The CDR3, as DNA: TGTGCCTGGAGTGTAGAGGGGGCGCATCAGCCCCAGCATTTT. Supplemented by reference TRBV30 and TRBJ1-5, the full variable domain reads SQTIHQWPATLVQPVGSPLSLECTVEGTSNPNLYWYRQAAGRGLQLLFYSVGIGQISSEVPQNLSASRPQDRQFILSSKKLLLSDSGFYLCAWSVEGAHQPQHFGDGTRLSIL.

At least ten counts were recorded for this clonotype. V is TRBV6-2 or TRBV6-3 and J is TRBJ2-4, with a tentative D call TRBD1 (6 bases). Trimming shortened V by 2 bases and J by 2 bases, and 10 bases separated the two germline ends. Germline CDR1 MNHEY, CDR2 SVGEGT. CDR3 size: 15 residues. The CDR3 reads CASSYPTGTKNIQYF. CDR3 DNA: TGTGCCAGCAGTTACCCGACAGGCACCAAAAACATTCAGTACTTC.

The CDR3 loop reads CASSLDGRALNTEAFF. The CDR3 coding sequence is TGCGCCAGCAGCTTGGATGGCAGGGCCCTGAACACTGAAGCTTTCTTT. This chain connects TRBV5-1 to TRBJ1-1, with D possibly TRBD1 on 5 matching bases. Germline V gene sequence: CDR1 SGHRS, CDR2 YFSETQ. The CDR3 is 16 amino acids. Trimming pared 0 bases from V and 0 bases from J, leaving 12 bases between. Full variable domain (remainder filled in from reference TRBV5-1 and TRBJ1-1): KAGVTQTPRYLIKTRGQQVTLSCSPISGHRSVSWYQQTPGQGLQFLFEYFSETQRNKGNFPGRFSGRQFSNSRSEMNVSTLELGDSALYLCASSLDGRALNTEAFFGQGTRLTVV.

This clonotype was seen a few times. The genes are TRBV5-4 and TRBJ2-2; the D gene is possibly TRBD2 (5 bases). Between the trimmed V and J ends, which lost 0 bases and 6 bases, there was a span of 15 bases. The CDR3 is 16 amino acids. The germline V gene encodes CDR1 SGHNT and CDR2 YYREEE (reference sequence). The DNA of the CDR3 is TGTGCCAGCAGCTTGGGGTCGGGGAGTAGGGCCGGGGAGCTGTTTTTT. Translation gives CASSLGSGSRAGELFF. Filled out from reference TRBV5-4 and TRBJ2-2, the complete variable domain reads ETGVTQSPTHLIKTRGQQVTLRCSSQSGHNTVSWYQQALGQGPQFIFQYYREEENGRGNFPPRFSGLQFPNYSSELNVNALELDDSALYLCASSLGSGSRAGELFFGEGSRLTVL.

V usage is TRBV4-1 and J usage is TRBJ1-2; 10 bases are a match to TRBD1. The V segment lost 1 base and the J segment 5 bases; nucleotides outside the gene matches: 4. The length of the CDR3 is 15 residues. Germline values: CDR1 MGHRA, CDR2 YSYEKL. Here the CDR3 DNA reads TGCGCCAGCAGCCAAGGACAGGGGGCGGGGTATGGCTACACCTTC. Its protein product is CASSQGQGAGYGYTF.

V is TRBV2 and J is TRBJ2-1, with 10 nucleotides matching TRBD2. Losses at the gene ends were 8 bases for V and 6 bases for J; bases not matched to a gene: 10. The CDR3 is made up of 15 amino acids. Looked up from germline, CDR1 is SNHLY and CDR2 is FYNNEI. In DNA, the CDR3 is TGTGCCAGCTCAGGCGAGGGACTAGCGCTCAATGAGCAGTTCTTC. Its protein product is CASSGEGLALNEQFF.

This clonotype has just a few counts. This chain joins TRBV7-9 and TRBJ1-1; 7 bases align to TRBD1. Per the germline V gene, CDR1 is SEHNR and CDR2 is FQNEAQ (reference sequence). J was trimmed by 3 bases and V by 6 bases; bases with no gene match: 16. The CDR3 loop spans 17 amino acids. The CDR3 DNA follows: TGTGCCAGCAGAGGGACAGAGACAGGGTGGGGGGACACTGAAGCTTTCTTT. It translates to CASRGTETGWGDTEAFF. Drawing the rest from reference TRBV7-9 and TRBJ1-1, the complete variable domain is DTGVSQNPRHKITKRGQNVTFRCDPISEHNRLYWYRQTLGQGPEFLTYFQNEAQLEKSRLLSDRFSAERPKGSFSTLEIQRTEQGDSAMYLCASRGTETGWGDTEAFFGQGTRLTVV.

This clonotype was seen only a few times. The chain recombines TRBV7-9 with TRBJ2-5; D ambiguous. Between the trimmed V and J ends, which lost 3 bases and 5 bases, there was a span of 7 bases. Germline CDR1 and CDR2: SEHNR and FQNEAQ (reference sequence). The CDR3 has 12 amino acids. The CDR3 loop reads CASSFGFETQYF. CDR3 coding DNA: TGTGCCAGCAGCTTTGGGTTCGAGACCCAGTACTTC.

This clonotype has ten or more counts. J is TRBJ1-3 and V is TRBV12-3 or TRBV12-4; D ambiguous. The CDR3 runs to 14 residues. V shed 7 bases and J shed 2 bases, with 12 bases lying between them. CDR3 protein: CASKARRPGNTIYF. The DNA for the CDR3 is TGTGCCAGCAAGGCACGCCGGCCTGGAAACACCATATATTTT.

This clonotype was counted between two and nine times. The rearrangement links TRBV29-1 to TRBJ1-2; D is possibly TRBD1 (5 bases). Germline values: CDR1 SQVTM, CDR2 ANQGSEA. This CDR3 region has 15 residues. V was shortened by 4 bases and J by 3 bases, with 18 bases between the two germline ends. The CDR3 loop is CSVAIPGGFDYGYTF. The CDR3 region has the DNA TGCAGCGTTGCTATACCGGGGGGGTTCGACTATGGCTACACCTTC.

This clonotype was counted between two and nine times. The V and J genes are TRBV18 and TRBJ1-5; D uncertain. This CDR3 has 13 residues. Germline lookup yields CDR1 KGHSH and CDR2 LQKENI. Trimming stripped 8 bases from V and 4 bases from J, with 12 bases between. The CDR3 nucleotides are TGTGCCAGCCCTGGCGAGAAAAATCAGCCCCAGCATTTT. Amino acids: CASPGEKNQPQHF.

On this clonotype itself: This clone may be a read error of a much larger clone one base away. The chain employs TRBV12-3 or TRBV12-4 and TRBJ1-1, with a possible D match to TRBD1 (6 bases). Trimming removed 6 bases from V and 0 bases from J, with 14 bases in between. The CDR3 sequence is 15 residues long. The CDR3 coding sequence is TGTGCCAGCAGATTCGGGGACAAGCTGAACACTGAAGCTTTCTTT. It codes for CASRFGDKLNTEAFF.

Notes on this clonotype: One end of the junction is discordant with germline, which a read error may explain. The chain has TRBV9 and TRBJ2-5; TRBD2 matches at 8 bases. The CDR3 consists of 15 residues. Germline V CDR1 and CDR2: SGDLS, YYNGEE. CDR3 in DNA: TGTGCCAGCGGCGTAGAGGGACTAGGTATGGAGACCCAGTACTTC. Its translation is CASGVEGLGMETQYF.

Regarding this clonotype: A junction end diverges from the germline sequence, so it may reflect a read error. The chain links TRBV18 to TRBJ1-5, with D unresolved. The CDR3 has 13 residues. Germline V gives CDR1 KGHSH, CDR2 LQKENI. The CDR3 DNA sequence: TGTGCCGGCTCTCCCAGTAGTGGTCAGCCCCAGCATTTT. Protein: CAGSPSSGQPQHF.